The 21 T cell receptor beta chains in this list originate from one sample, sequenced in a study of regulatory T cells in long-lasting Graves disease. Assembly of TCR beta libraries relied on iRepertoire HTBI primers together with Arm-PCR of CDR3 regions. TCRdb ran MiXCR on the multiplex PCR reads and lists one entry per CDR3 protein. The table records about 540,000 distinct CDR3 sequences, 13% of them present only once. As to time point: newly diagnosed GD, antithyroid drugs for less than 3 months. PBMC RNA served as the TCR library source. These same records also appear under a second study, on T cells in Graves' hyperthyroidism and ophthalmopathy.

The source was peripheral blood mononuclear cells (PBMCs), collected at new diagnosis, from a patient treated with antithyroid drugs. The receptor set was obtained from a man aged 30 to 45 with Graves disease.

In its sample, this clonotype was seen many times. The rearrangement uses TRBV12-5 and TRBJ2-1; D gene uncertain. The CDR3 contains 16 residues. Germline assignment: CDR1 LGHNT and CDR2 FRNRAP. V lost 5 bases and J lost 5, with 19 bases in between. CDR3 nucleotide sequence: TGTGCTAGTGGTCGAGGCGACCTAAGGATCAACAATGAGCAGTTCTTC. Protein: CASGRGDLRINNEQFF.

Many counts were recorded for this clonotype. The chain couples TRBV11-1 to TRBJ2-1; unclear D gene. Germline V lookup: CDR1 SGHAT, CDR2 FQDESV (reference sequence). The CDR3 sequence is 16 residues long. The V end lost 5 bases, the J end lost 0 bases, and 14 bases lay between the germline ends. As DNA, the CDR3 is TGTGCCAGCAGCCCAAGGGCGGAAAGCTCCTACAATGAGCAGTTCTTC. Translating gives CASSPRAESSYNEQFF. Variable domain in full (rest from reference TRBV11-1 and TRBJ2-1): EAEVAQSPRYKITEKSQAVAFWCDPISGHATLYWYRQILGQGPELLVQFQDESVVDDSQLPKDRFSAERLKGVDSTLKIQPAELGDSAMYLCASSPRAESSYNEQFFGPGTRLTVL.

The sample holds a few counts of this clonotype. V is TRBV10-2 and J is TRBJ2-1; 13 nucleotides match TRBD2. With V trimmed by 7 bases and J by 9 bases, 6 bases remained unmatched. CDR3 length: 14 residues. CDR1 is WSHSY and CDR2 is SAAADI in the germline V gene. The CDR3 reads CASIELAGGPEQFF. The CDR3 DNA reads as TGCGCCAGCATAGAACTAGCGGGAGGGCCTGAGCAGTTCTTC.

This clonotype came up a few times. The chain joins TRBV30 to TRBJ1-6; D gene unclear. The CDR3 contains 13 residues. CDR1 is GTSNPN and CDR2 is SVGIG in the germline V gene (reference sequence). Trimming shortened V by 1 base and J by 10 bases, and 11 bases separated the two germline ends. CDR3 bases: TGTGCCTGGAGTGGATACTCGGAGTCACCCCTCCACTTT. Translated, it gives CAWSGYSESPLHF.

This clonotype was found many times. The chain combines TRBV3-1 with TRBJ2-2; tentatively, D is TRBD2 (5 bases). CDR1 and CDR2 from the germline V gene are LGHDT and YNNKEL (reference sequence). This CDR3 has 13 residues. V lost 5 bases and J 5 bases, leaving 9 bases between the germline ends. The CDR3, as DNA: TGTGCCAGCAGCTTTGGGAGAACCGGGGAGCTGTTTTTT. It is translated as CASSFGRTGELFF.

This clonotype was detected ten times or more. This chain joins TRBV12-3 or TRBV12-4 and TRBJ2-1; 7 bases match TRBD2. Trimming took 5 bases from V and 3 from J; bases not matched to a gene: 4. The CDR3 has 14 residues. Written as DNA, the CDR3 is TGTGCCAGCAGTCTCGGGACTAACTACAATGAGCAGTTCTTC. Residues: CASSLGTNYNEQFF.

Turning to this clonotype: The junction and the germline gene differ at one end; a read error may be behind it. CDR3 sequence reads: CASGQTSPDAQYF. The DNA for the CDR3 is TGTGCCAGCGGTCAAACTTCCCCAGATGCGCAGTATTTT. The V call is TRBV27, the J call TRBJ2-3; D gene uncertain. Looked up from germline, CDR1 is MNHEY and CDR2 is SMNVEV (reference sequence). CDR3 size: 13 residues.

Note on this clonotype: This may come from a read error, since a much larger clone is one base off. This chain links TRBV20-1 with TRBJ2-5; 7 bases are shared with TRBD2. Trimming cost V 8 bases and J 5 bases; bases outside gene matches: 17. CDR1 is DFQATT and CDR2 is SNEGSKA in the germline V gene (reference sequence). The CDR3 totals 15 residues. CDR3: CSTTQLISGWETQYF. As DNA, the CDR3 is TGCAGTACCACACAATTGATTAGCGGGTGGGAGACCCAGTACTTC.

This rearrangement joins TRBV19 to TRBJ2-3; D not resolved. CDR3 length equals 19 residues. The germline gives CDR1 LNHDA, CDR2 SQIVND (reference sequence). The germline V and J ends were trimmed by 3 bases and 0 bases, with 22 bases remaining between them. This CDR3 is CASSIGPSGASISTDTQYF. DNA of the CDR3: TGTGCCAGTAGTATCGGTCCTAGTGGAGCATCTATTAGCACAGATACGCAGTATTTT.

There are many counts of this clonotype. The chain uses TRBV6-1 and TRBJ1-1, with D hard to call. V lost 7 bases, J lost 6 bases, and 18 bases lay in between. Germline values: CDR1 MNHNS, CDR2 SASEGT. The CDR3 extends over 14 amino acids. The CDR3 DNA reads as TGTGCCAGCAAGACGGGCCTACGAAACGCTGAAGCTTTCTTT. Translation: CASKTGLRNAEAFF.

This clonotype has only a few counts. This sequence joins TRBV12-3 or TRBV12-4 and TRBJ1-2, with 8 bases aligning to TRBD1. The V segment lost 6 bases and the J segment 4 bases; nucleotides outside the gene matches: 10. The length of the CDR3 is 15 residues. The CDR3 nucleotides are TGTGCCAGCAGGGAAGACAGGGGACTTGGCTATGGCTACACCTTC. This sequence encodes CASREDRGLGYGYTF.

This clonotype was seen once. The chain recombines TRBV5-6 with TRBJ2-7; 9 bases fit TRBD1. Germline loops: CDR1 SGHDT, CDR2 YYEEEE. The length of the CDR3 is 15 residues. Losses at the gene ends were 4 bases for V and 3 bases for J; bases not matched to a gene: 8. The CDR3 region is CASSPRTGDLYEQYF. Here the CDR3 DNA reads TGTGCCAGCAGCCCAAGGACAGGGGATCTCTACGAGCAGTACTTC.

This clonotype was recorded at least ten times. This sequence joins TRBV10-3 and TRBJ1-1; D is undetermined. V was trimmed by 3 bases and J by 0 bases, leaving 8 bases between them. Germline CDR1 and CDR2: ENHRY and SYGVKD. The CDR3 spans 14 residues. The CDR3 protein is CAISDGRLNTEAFF. Here the CDR3 DNA reads TGTGCCATCAGTGATGGGCGGCTGAACACTGAAGCTTTCTTT.

The chain combines TRBV15 with TRBJ2-6; D is ambiguous. Trimming pared 0 bases from V and 2 bases from J, leaving 8 bases between. Germline V lookup: CDR1 LNHNV, CDR2 YYDKDF (reference sequence). This CDR3 comprises 16 residues. The CDR3, as DNA: TGTGCCACCAGCAGAGAGTGGAGTCCTGGGGCCAACGTCCTGACTTTC. Translating it yields CATSREWSPGANVLTF.

The chain links TRBV3-1 to TRBJ2-3, with D perhaps TRBD2 (6 bases). The ends were cut back, 5 bases at V and 9 bases at J, with 15 bases in the middle. The CDR3 spans 13 residues. Germline CDR1 and CDR2: LGHDT and YNNKEL (reference sequence). The CDR3: CASSEGPGVTQYF. DNA for the CDR3: TGTGCCAGCAGCGAGGGGCCGGGAGTCACGCAGTATTTT.

This clonotype was picked up many times. The J gene is TRBJ1-1, the V gene TRBV18; D is ambiguous. Looked up from germline, CDR1 is KGHSH and CDR2 is LQKENI. V shed 5 bases and J shed 0 bases, with 13 bases lying between them. The CDR3 totals 15 residues. The CDR3 spells CASSATNRMNTEAFF. The CDR3 DNA sequence: TGTGCCAGCTCAGCAACGAACCGGATGAACACTGAAGCTTTCTTT.

The rearrangement joins TRBV5-1 to TRBJ1-3; the D gene is possibly TRBD1 (6 bases). The V end lost 0 bases, the J end lost 0 bases, and 10 bases lay between the germline ends. Germline CDR1 is SGHRS and CDR2 is YFSETQ. The CDR3 runs to 16 residues. This chain's CDR3 is CASSLGTAGSGNTIYF. DNA for the CDR3: TGCGCCAGCAGCTTGGGGACAGCGGGCTCTGGAAACACCATATATTTT.

Note on this clonotype: This sequence may be a read error, since a much larger clone differs from it by one base. The chain uses TRBV4-1 and TRBJ2-7; D ambiguous. V was trimmed by 6 bases and J by 7 bases, leaving 22 bases between them. The CDR3 has 15 residues. In germline, CDR1 is MGHRA, CDR2 YSYEKL. The CDR3 spells CASSHVFTSYNEQYF. In nucleotides, the CDR3 is TGCGCCAGCAGTCACGTTTTCACCTCCTACAATGAGCAGTACTTC.

The CDR3 reads CSATLADRGPNYGYTF. The DNA for the CDR3 is TGCAGTGCTACCCTCGCCGACAGGGGACCTAACTATGGCTACACCTTC. The chain joins TRBV20-1 to TRBJ1-2, with 8 nucleotides matching TRBD1. Losses at the gene ends were 4 bases for V and 0 bases for J; bases not matched to a gene: 10. Germline CDR1 is DFQATT and CDR2 is SNEGSKA (reference sequence). The CDR3 has 16 residues.

This clonotype was recorded at least ten times. Because the CDR3's place on the DNA is in doubt, the DNA is left out and the CDR3 is given as listed by TCRdb. The chain carries TRBV2 and TRBJ1-1. Germline V gene lookup returns CDR1 SNHLY and CDR2 FYNNEI. 14 amino acids form the CDR3, both terminal residues included. CDR3: CASILEGLNTEAFF.

Only a few counts were recorded for this clonotype. This may be a read error: a much more frequent sequence differs by one nucleotide. The chain links TRBV3-1 to TRBJ2-1, with D unclear. The V end was cut by 0 bases, the J end by 10 bases, with 10 bases between. Looked up from germline, CDR1 is LGHDT and CDR2 is YNNKEL (reference sequence). The CDR3 is made up of 13 amino acids. This chain's CDR3 is CASSQEVDAEQFF. CDR3 DNA sequence: TGTGCCAGCAGCCAAGAGGTCGATGCGGAGCAGTTCTTC.